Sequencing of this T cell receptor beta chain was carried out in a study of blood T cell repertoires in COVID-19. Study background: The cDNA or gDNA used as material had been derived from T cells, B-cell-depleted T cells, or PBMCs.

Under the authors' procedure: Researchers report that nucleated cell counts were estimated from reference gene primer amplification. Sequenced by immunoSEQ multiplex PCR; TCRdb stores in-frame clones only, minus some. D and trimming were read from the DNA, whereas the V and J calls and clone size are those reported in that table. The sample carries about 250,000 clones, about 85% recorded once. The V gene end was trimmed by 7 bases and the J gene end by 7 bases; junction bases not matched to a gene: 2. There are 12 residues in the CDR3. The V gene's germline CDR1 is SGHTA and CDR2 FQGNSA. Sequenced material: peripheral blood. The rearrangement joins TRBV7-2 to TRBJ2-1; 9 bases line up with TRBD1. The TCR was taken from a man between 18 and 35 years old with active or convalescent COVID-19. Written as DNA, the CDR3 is TGTGCCAGCACCGACAGGGGGAATGAGCAGTTCTTC. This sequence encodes CASTDRGNEQFF.